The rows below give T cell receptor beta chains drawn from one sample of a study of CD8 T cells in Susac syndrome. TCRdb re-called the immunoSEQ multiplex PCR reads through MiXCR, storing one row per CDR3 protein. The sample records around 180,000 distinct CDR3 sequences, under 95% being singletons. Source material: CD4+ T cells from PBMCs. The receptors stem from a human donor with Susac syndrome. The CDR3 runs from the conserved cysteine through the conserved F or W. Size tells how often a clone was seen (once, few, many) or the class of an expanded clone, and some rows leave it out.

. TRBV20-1 CSAGRVDGNTIYF
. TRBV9 CASSVDHIQYF
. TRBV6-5 CASSGTMNTEAFF
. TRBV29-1 CSARTGHQPQHF
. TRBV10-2 CATEDRYEQYF
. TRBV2 CASSVSVLSAGELFF
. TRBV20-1 CSAFRGNTEAFF
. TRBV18 CASSPGSNQPQHF
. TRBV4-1 CASSQPDRGLYNEQFF
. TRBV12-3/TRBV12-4 CASSLGSDQPQHF
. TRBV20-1 CSASLGQGASGYTF
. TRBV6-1 CASSGQGNSPLHF
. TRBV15 CATSRGAGARTNNEQFF
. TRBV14 CASSPGVALTDTQYF
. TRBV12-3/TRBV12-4 CASSSLGVSYNEQFF
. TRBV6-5 CASSDTDGNEKLFF
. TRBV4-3 CASSRSGGGTYNEQFF
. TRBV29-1 CSVLGLNPYNEQFF
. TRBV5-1 CASSDNDSPLHF
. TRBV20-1 CSALDRVAEAFF
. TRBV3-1 CASSDGSGGAADTQYF
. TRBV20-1 CSATYTGIVKNIQYF
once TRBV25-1 CASSASLAPSTDTQYF
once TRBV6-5 CASGVTRGGADTQYF
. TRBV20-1 CSARRQGGEYSPLHF
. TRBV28 CASSSPGRYEAFF
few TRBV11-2 CASSPGGAETQYF
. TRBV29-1 CSVRKQELAPETQYF
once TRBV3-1 CASSQDCPPCPRTRELFF
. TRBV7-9 CASRKDRLGPQHF
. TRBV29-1 CSVEEVGRYEQYF
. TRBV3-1 CASSQDPTARASYTF
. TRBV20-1 CSAQRQGLNQPQHF
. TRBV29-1 CSVRDSNQPQHF
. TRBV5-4 CASSPSGGLTDTQYF
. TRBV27 CASSFLDTRYGYTF
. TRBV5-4 CASSFGLGGASSYEQYF
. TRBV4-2 CASSQDPRGTYGYTF
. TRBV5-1 CASSLGGSSGANVLTF
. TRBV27 CASSLFWPGQGKNQPQHF
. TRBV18 CASSKDRVGSYEQYF
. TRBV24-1 CATSRHLPNTEAFF
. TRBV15 CATSRGERTGELFF
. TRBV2 CASNRAGEADTQYF
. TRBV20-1 CSAPTRTGVMRETQYF
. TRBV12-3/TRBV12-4 CASSARGGANVLTF